Listed below are T cell receptor beta chains from one sample, sequenced in a study of shared clonotypes between healthy human individuals. Only in-frame clones appear in the TCRdb table, and some are missing; sequencing was by immunoSEQ multiplex PCR. In the table there are 550,000 to 700,000 clones, less than 80% of which are singletons. The specimen sequenced was memory CD4+ T cells sorted from blood. These receptors all stem from a woman in her twenties or thirties in good health. Both conserved end residues are part of each CDR3. The D gene is left open where the match is weak. Some rows have no size entry. The others give once, few or many, or a class for an expanded clone.

TRBJ1-5 - TRBV19 - CASSIFAGADQPQHF TGTGCCAGTAGTATCTTCGCGGGGGCTGATCAGCCCCAGCATTTT
TRBJ2-2 - TRBV7-9 - CASASGRNTGELFF TGTGCCAGCGCGAGTGGACGGAACACCGGGGAGCTGTTTTTT
TRBJ2-3 - TRBV28 - CATKTALSTDTQYF TGTGCCACCAAAACGGCCTTAAGCACAGATACGCAGTATTTT
TRBJ2-1 - TRBV5-1 few CASRAGNSYNEQFF TGCGCCAGCAGGGCGGGGAACTCCTACAATGAGCAGTTCTTC
TRBJ2-6 - TRBV7-9 - CASRQSSGANVLTF TGTGCCAGCAGGCAGAGCTCTGGGGCCAACGTCCTGACTTTC
TRBJ1-2 - TRBV6-6 - CASSRDQPYGYTF TGTGCCAGCAGCCGGGACCAACCCTATGGCTACACCTTC
TRBJ1-4 - TRBV7-9 - CASSKRAGAGEKLFF TGTGCCAGCAGCAAAAGAGCAGGGGCAGGGGAAAAACTGTTTTTT
TRBJ2-1 TRBD1 TRBV5-1 few CASSLDVGGGYSKQFF TGCGCCAGCAGCTTGGACGTAGGGGGCGGCTACAGTAAGCAGTTCTTC
TRBJ2-4 TRBD1 TRBV11-1 - CASSKTGTGIIQYF TGTGCCAGCAGCAAAACCGGGACAGGGATCATTCAGTACTTC
TRBJ2-7 - TRBV5-6 - CASSSLDSSYEQYF TGTGCCAGCAGCTCGCTGGACTCCTCCTACGAGCAGTACTTC
TRBJ2-5 - TRBV25-1 - CASSDPTPQETQYF TGTGCCAGCAGTGACCCCACGCCTCAAGAGACCCAGTACTTC
TRBJ2-1 TRBD2 TRBV2 - CASKREVVSYNEQFF TGTGCCAGCAAGCGGGAGGTCGTCTCCTACAATGAGCAGTTCTTC
TRBJ2-7 - TRBV5-6 - CASSSDAPYEQYF TGTGCCAGCAGCTCCGACGCGCCCTACGAGCAGTACTTC
TRBJ1-5 - TRBV21-1 - CASSKVQRNNQPQHF TGTGCCAGCAGCAAAGTCCAGAGGAACAATCAGCCCCAGCATTTT
TRBJ2-7 TRBD1 TRBV27 - CASSSLKRSGTGEHEQYF TGTGCCAGCAGTTCACTAAAAAGATCCGGGACAGGGGAGCACGAGCAGTACTTC
TRBJ2-1 - TRBV29-1 - CSVPDLSSYNEQFF TGCAGCGTTCCGGACCTTAGCAGTTACAATGAGCAGTTCTTC
TRBJ1-1 TRBD1 TRBV28 - CASSRPGQGTEAFF TGTGCCAGCAGTCGTCCGGGACAGGGAACTGAAGCTTTCTTT
TRBJ2-1 TRBD2 TRBV11-2 - CASSLGLAGSWGNDEQFF TGTGCCAGCAGCTTAGGGCTAGCGGGATCTTGGGGCAATGATGAGCAGTTCTTC
TRBJ2-5 - TRBV5-4 - CASSLYQAQETQYF TGTGCCAGCAGCCTATACCAAGCGCAAGAGACCCAGTACTTC
TRBJ1-1 TRBD1 TRBV5-4 - CASSGQDWGTEAFF TGTGCCAGCAGCGGACAGGATTGGGGCACTGAAGCTTTCTTT
TRBJ2-5 TRBD2 TRBV6-1 - CASSEPAGRQETQYF TGTGCCAGCAGTGAACCAGCGGGAAGACAAGAGACCCAGTACTTC
TRBJ2-3 TRBD1 TRBV5-1 few CASGGRGTDTQYF TGCGCCAGCGGGGGCAGGGGGACAGATACGCAGTATTTT
TRBJ1-2 - TRBV11-1 few CATADREGYTF TGTGCCACCGCGGATCGAGAGGGCTACACCTTC
TRBJ2-7 TRBD2 TRBV4-2 - CASSHAGTSGRYEQYF TGTGCCAGCAGCCATGCCGGGACTAGCGGGAGGTACGAGCAGTACTTC
TRBJ2-7 - TRBV6-1 - CATRKSGVYEQYF TGTGCCACCCGCAAGTCAGGGGTTTACGAGCAGTACTTC